These 14 T cell receptor beta chains were all obtained from the same sample, sequenced in a study of beta chain features in type 1 diabetes. Of the isolated RNA, all was reverse transcribed, and so the sequenced material was expressed TCRB transcripts. Generated by immunoSEQ multiplex PCR, the TCRdb table keeps only in-frame clones and is missing some. The sample shows about half a million clones, around 28% of them seen only once. The sample taken for sequencing was naive CD4+ T cells from blood. The source is a man aged 18-30 years in good health.

The chain has TRBV13 and TRBJ2-1, with a tentative D call TRBD2 (6 bases). CDR3 length equals 16 residues. V lost 0 bases, J lost 6 bases, and 15 bases lay in between. Germline V gene data show CDR1 as PRHDT and CDR2 as FYEKMQ (reference sequence). In nucleotides, the CDR3 is TGTGCCAGCAGCTTAGGAGGCAGGGAGGAAGGCAATGAGCAGTTCTTC. Translating it yields CASSLGGREEGNEQFF.

This sequence joins TRBV10-3 and TRBJ2-3; TRBD2 matches 12 bases. Germline V gives CDR1 ENHRY, CDR2 SYGVKD. This CDR3 has 17 residues. The V segment lost 8 bases and the J segment 0 bases; nucleotides outside the gene matches: 9. The CDR3 reads CAIGPASGRESTDTQYF. The CDR3 DNA sequence: TGTGCCATCGGGCCGGCTAGCGGGAGGGAAAGCACAGATACGCAGTATTTT.

The gene calls are TRBV28 and TRBJ2-4; 9 positions agree with TRBD2. This CDR3 is 16 amino acids long. V gave up 5 bases and J gave up 0 bases; unmatched junction bases: 5. Germline assignment: CDR1 MDHEN and CDR2 SYDVKM. The CDR3 spells CASSHAAGGAKNIQYF. In nucleotides, the CDR3 is TGTGCCAGCAGTCATGCAGCGGGGGGAGCCAAAAACATTCAGTACTTC.

The V call is TRBV9, the J call TRBJ2-3; 12 bases align to TRBD2. V shed 0 bases and J 4 bases; nucleotides not matched to a gene: 15. The CDR3 contains 20 residues. Germline V gene sequence: CDR1 SGDLS, CDR2 YYNGEE. The CDR3 region has the DNA TGTGCCAGCAGCGTAGACGGCCGATTGACTAGCGGGAGTCCTGCAGATACGCAGTATTTT. Translating gives CASSVDGRLTSGSPADTQYF.

The chain is built from TRBV29-1 and TRBJ2-7; D is perhaps TRBD1 (5 bases). The CDR3 is 12 amino acids. Germline V gene data show CDR1 as SQVTM and CDR2 as ANQGSEA. Trimming removed 7 bases at V and 5 bases at J, with 15 bases between. The CDR3 reads CSARRGPDEQYF. DNA for the CDR3: TGCAGCGCACGAAGGGGCCCCGACGAGCAGTACTTC.

The V call is TRBV19, the J call TRBJ2-6; a weak D match, TRBD1 (6 bases). From germline, CDR1 is LNHDA and CDR2 SQIVND (reference sequence). The CDR3 runs to 13 residues. V was pared by 6 bases and J by 11 bases, with 14 bases between. CDR3 region: CASRNTGPYVLTF. The CDR3 DNA reads as TGTGCCAGTAGAAATACAGGGCCCTACGTCCTGACTTTC.

This clone showed up just a few times. The chain joins TRBV30 to TRBJ1-5; D is unclear. There are 13 residues in the CDR3. Per germline, CDR1 GTSNPN and CDR2 SVGIG (reference sequence). V lost 0 bases and J 6 bases, leaving 9 bases between the germline ends. The chain's CDR3 is CAWSVGQTQPQHF. The CDR3 DNA reads TGTGCCTGGAGTGTAGGGCAGACTCAGCCCCAGCATTTT.

V usage is TRBV18 and J usage is TRBJ2-7; perhaps TRBD2 as D (5 bases). Germline-derived CDR1 and CDR2 are KGHSH and LQKENI. The CDR3 has 15 amino acids. The V end was cut by 3 bases, the J end by 0 bases, with 12 bases between. The CDR3 sequence is CASSPTRTYSYEQYF. CDR3 sequence (DNA): TGTGCCAGCTCACCTACCCGGACTTACTCCTACGAGCAGTACTTC.

The J gene is TRBJ2-3, the V gene TRBV11-2, with D possibly TRBD1 on 5 matching bases. CDR1 SGHAT and CDR2 FQNNGV come from the germline V gene. Trimming cost V 0 bases and J 2 bases, with 6 bases left between them. This CDR3 is 14 amino acids long. Written as DNA, the CDR3 is TGTGCCAGCAGCTTAGACAGGGCCACAGATACGCAGTATTTT. It encodes CASSLDRATDTQYF.

This clone was seen a few times. The chain links TRBV29-1 to TRBJ2-5; D tentatively fits TRBD1 or TRBD2 (5 bases each). This CDR3 has 13 residues. Per the germline V gene, CDR1 is SQVTM and CDR2 is ANQGSEA. The ends were cut back, 3 bases at V and 4 bases at J, with 12 bases in the middle. The CDR3 DNA sequence: TGCAGCGTTGACGCAGGGAGCAGAGAGACCCAGTACTTC. This codes for CSVDAGSRETQYF.

The chain joins TRBV29-1 to TRBJ2-3; TRBD2 matches 7 bases. This CDR3 is 14 amino acids long. J lost 6 bases, V lost 4 bases, and 10 bases had no gene match. Germline V gene lookup returns CDR1 SQVTM and CDR2 ANQGSEA. The chain's CDR3 is CSVVESKLADTQYF. DNA of the CDR3: TGCAGCGTTGTCGAAAGCAAACTAGCGGATACGCAGTATTTT.

This clone was seen only a few times. The chain is built from TRBV11-2 and TRBJ2-1; the match to TRBD1 covers 7 bases. V gave up 5 bases and J gave up 4 bases; unmatched junction bases: 5. This CDR3 has 14 residues. In germline, CDR1 is SGHAT, CDR2 FQNNGV. CDR3 loop: CASSPWTGYNEQFF. The DNA of the CDR3 is TGTGCCAGCAGCCCCTGGACAGGTTACAATGAGCAGTTCTTC.

This clone was seen a handful of times. The chain combines TRBV12-5 with TRBJ2-1; D unclear. The germline CDR1 and CDR2 sequences are LGHNT and FRNRAP. The CDR3 is 14 amino acids. Trimming removed 7 bases from V and 3 bases from J, with 13 bases in between. CDR3 sequence reads: CASAVVADYNEQFF. The DNA of the CDR3 is TGTGCTAGTGCCGTGGTTGCGGACTACAATGAGCAGTTCTTC.

This clone was observed a handful of times. This chain uses TRBV15 with TRBJ1-3; 7 bases map to TRBD1. The germline CDR1 and CDR2 sequences are LNHNV and YYDKDF (reference sequence). The J segment lost 4 bases and the V segment lost 1 base, leaving 1 base of the junction unmatched. The CDR3 extends over 14 amino acids. In DNA form, the CDR3 reads TGTGCCACCAGCAGAGGACAGGGCGGAAACACCATATATTTT. Its protein is CATSRGQGGNTIYF.